This TCR beta chain was identified during a study of blood T cell repertoires in COVID-19. This CDR3 spans 16 amino acids. Germline V CDR1 and CDR2: LGHNA, YNFKEQ. V lost 0 bases to trimming and J lost 7 bases; unmatched junction nucleotides: 6. Original methodology: Amplifying reference gene primers gave estimates of nucleated cell counts. Assay used: immunoSEQ multiplex PCR; TCRdb lists only in-frame clones, some missing. That table supplies the V and J calls and clone size; D and trimming were determined from the DNA. Seen here are about 150,000 clones, about 89% observed once, and the top ten hold under 0.6%. This clone was seen a single time.

The sample taken for sequencing was peripheral blood. The clonotype comes from a man aged 45-65 years with acute or convalescent COVID-19. V usage is TRBV4-2 and J usage is TRBJ1-4, with 9 positions matching TRBD1. The CDR3 DNA follows: TGTGCCAGCAGCCAAGACCGGGACAGGGTGGGTGAAAAACTGTTTTTT. This codes for CASSQDRDRVGEKLFF.